Reported below is one TCR beta chain. Its recognized antigen is unknown. Qualities for individual bases were not recorded, and no much larger clone is one base off. The label giving this sample's treatment or condition can be read as: oral pan-JAK inhibitor, 5-10 mg twice daily. From alopecia areata patients, peripheral blood was collected along with lesional scalp punch biopsies. PBMCs were isolated by density centrifugation and stained for CD3, CD4 and CD8, after which CD4+ and CD8+ T cells were sorted on a FACSAria. The germline V gene encodes CDR1 SGHRS and CDR2 YFSETQ. From the cysteine through the phenylalanine, the CDR3 covers 15 amino acids. Only CDR3 DNA remains: 45 bases, in frame from the first base. V is trimmed back by 3 bases and J by 2 bases, and the junction contains 1 base that no gene match accounts for. The data are from a study of CD8+ T cells in alopecia areata (dated by TCRdb to the late 2010s). About the full investigation: Treated patients were enrolled in an open-label pilot trial of oral tofacitinib, 5 to 10 mg twice daily, for moderate-to-severe alopecia areata. Patients received tofacitinib for 6 to 18 months and were then followed off drug for 6 months to check for delayed response and recurrence. For the treated patients, the SALT score, which quantifies what percentage of scalp surface area is affected, served as the measure of disease severity. High-throughput TCRbeta sequencing was used to examine T cell clonal expansion in alopecia areata in both the C3H/HeJ mouse model and human patients. Scalp tissue and sorted CD4+ and CD8+ peripheral blood T cells from patchy and totalis/universalis alopecia areata patients and from healthy controls were covered by human TCRbeta sequencing. Biopsies were taken from tofacitinib-treated patients at baseline and again at 4 and 24 weeks into treatment, and several of those patients also had a later scalp biopsy. Scalp clonality was compared among normal scalp (n=4), patchy alopecia areata scalp (n=8), and alopecia totalis/universalis scalp (n=8). RNA was extracted with the PAXgene miRNA kit for fixed scalp, the miRNeasy kit for PBMCs, and the RNeasy kit for mouse skin. Amplification of TCRbeta CDR3 regions was done by immunoSEQ multiplex PCR using 35 Vbeta forward primers and 13 Jbeta reverse primers.

The library was produced with the immunoSEQ multiplex PCR assay. RNA was extracted from all samples and reverse transcribed into cDNA, which served as template for TCR sequencing. SuperScript III was used to make first-strand cDNA, primed with a 2:1 mix of oligo-dT and random hexamers. Amplification bias was assessed with a synthetic immune receptor repertoire, and residual bias was removed computationally. The source study handled its data this way. Raw reads were preprocessed to remove errors, and CDR3 was defined by IMGT conventions from the conserved cysteine to phenylalanine. Clonality was computed as 1 minus the Shannon entropy, with the entropy normalized by log2 of the number of productive unique TCRs. Scalp TCRbeta sequences were cross-referenced with sorted blood CD4 and CD8 repertoires so that the CD4 or CD8 identity of scalp clones could be inferred. The clones in this table, taken by TCRdb from immuneACCESS, are in-frame only. Not every clone is retained; where verified, under half of the shortfall comes from an unresolved V gene, and the cause of the rest is unknown. V and J calls and clone size are as listed in that table; D and trimming were resolved from the DNA. Across this sample there are a few hundred thousand clones, with 60% seen only once. The ten largest clones represent roughly 0.93% of the sample.

General findings and caveats noted by the study authors: TCR sequences shared between patients were less clear than in mice, possibly partly because of HLA diversity in the patient population. Compared with normal scalp, lesional scalp had higher clonality and more expanded CD8+ clones, particularly in alopecia totalis/universalis, a pattern that suggests antigenic drive. With tofacitinib, both scalp clonality and the number of expanded CD8+ clones among the top 100 scalp clones went down significantly. The treated cohort was small, with a single nonresponder, so links between baseline CD8+ expansion and response need larger studies. During tofacitinib treatment, many expanded lesional clones stuck around in both scalp and blood, and this persistence may partly explain why relapse happens after treatment is stopped. Unlike mouse skin, which is dominated by gammadelta T cells, normal human skin has resident alphabeta T cells that are also sequenced, and this complicates analysis of the scalp TCR repertoire.

The sample here was CD4+ T cells sorted from blood, taken at approximately week 51, from a patient treated with tofacitinib. The chain is assembled from TRBV5-1 and TRBJ2-6, and 8 bases in between align with TRBD1. This receptor was identified in a human donor with alopecia areata. This receptor has the CDR3 CASSSQGAGANVLTF. The base sequence is TGCGCCAGCAGCTCACAGGGGGCTGGGGCCAACGTCCTGACTTTC.